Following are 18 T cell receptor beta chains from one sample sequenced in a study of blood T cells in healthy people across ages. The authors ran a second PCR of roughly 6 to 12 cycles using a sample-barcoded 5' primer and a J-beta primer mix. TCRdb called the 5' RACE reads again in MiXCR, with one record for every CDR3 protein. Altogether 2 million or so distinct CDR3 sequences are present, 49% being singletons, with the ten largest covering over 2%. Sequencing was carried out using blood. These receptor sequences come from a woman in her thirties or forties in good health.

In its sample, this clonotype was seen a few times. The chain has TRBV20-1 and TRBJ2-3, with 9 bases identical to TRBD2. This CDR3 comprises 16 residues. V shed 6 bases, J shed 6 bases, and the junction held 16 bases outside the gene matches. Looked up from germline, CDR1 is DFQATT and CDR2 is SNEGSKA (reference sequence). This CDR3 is CSALPIAGDLSDTQYF. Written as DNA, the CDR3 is TGCAGTGCCCTACCGATAGCGGGAGACCTTTCTGATACGCAGTATTTT.

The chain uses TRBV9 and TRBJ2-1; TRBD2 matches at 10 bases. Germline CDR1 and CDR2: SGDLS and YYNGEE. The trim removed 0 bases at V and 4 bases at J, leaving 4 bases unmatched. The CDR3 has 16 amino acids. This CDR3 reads CASSVEVAGGYNEQFF. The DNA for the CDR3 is TGTGCCAGCAGCGTAGAGGTAGCGGGGGGATACAATGAGCAGTTCTTC.

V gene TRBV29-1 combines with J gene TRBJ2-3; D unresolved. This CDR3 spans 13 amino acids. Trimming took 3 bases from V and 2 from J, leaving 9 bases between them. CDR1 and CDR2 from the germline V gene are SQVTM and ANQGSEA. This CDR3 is CSVDLGNTDTQYF. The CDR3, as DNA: TGCAGCGTTGATTTGGGGAACACAGATACGCAGTATTTT.

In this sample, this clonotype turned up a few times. The CDR3 DNA sequence: TGTGCCAGCAGCCCCCGGGACAGGGTGGGCTATGGCTACACCTTC. This gives the protein CASSPRDRVGYGYTF. V gene TRBV7-2 combines with J gene TRBJ1-2; 9 nucleotides match TRBD1. In germline, CDR1 is SGHTA, CDR2 FQGNSA. The CDR3 is 15 residues long. V lost 5 bases to trimming and J lost 4 bases; unmatched junction nucleotides: 8.

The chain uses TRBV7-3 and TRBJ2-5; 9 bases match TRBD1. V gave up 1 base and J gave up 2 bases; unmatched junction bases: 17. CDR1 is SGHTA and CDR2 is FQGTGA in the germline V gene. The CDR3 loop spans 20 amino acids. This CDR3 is CASSLRGAQGALLEQETQYF. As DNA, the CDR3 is TGTGCCAGCAGCTTAAGAGGGGCACAGGGGGCCCTCCTCGAGCAAGAGACCCAGTACTTC.

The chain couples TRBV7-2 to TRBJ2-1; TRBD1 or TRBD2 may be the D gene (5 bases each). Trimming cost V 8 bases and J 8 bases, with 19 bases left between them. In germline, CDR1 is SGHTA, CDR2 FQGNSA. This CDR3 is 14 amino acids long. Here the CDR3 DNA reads TGTGCCAGCTCGAGGGGCGGGTCGTGGGATGAGCAGTTCTTC. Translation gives CASSRGGSWDEQFF.

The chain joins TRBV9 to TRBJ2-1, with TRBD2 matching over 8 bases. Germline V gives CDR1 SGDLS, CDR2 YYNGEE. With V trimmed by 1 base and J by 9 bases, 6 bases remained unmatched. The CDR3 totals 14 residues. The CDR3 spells CASSVLTGGGEQFF. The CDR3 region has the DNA TGTGCCAGCAGCGTACTTACGGGGGGGGGTGAGCAGTTCTTC.

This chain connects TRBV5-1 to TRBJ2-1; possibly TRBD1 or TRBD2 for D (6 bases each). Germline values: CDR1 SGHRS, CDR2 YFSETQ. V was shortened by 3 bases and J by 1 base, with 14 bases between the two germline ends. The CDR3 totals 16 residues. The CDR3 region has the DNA TGCGCCAGCAGCTCCCAAACAGGGAGGTCCTACAATGAGCAGTTCTTC. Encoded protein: CASSSQTGRSYNEQFF.

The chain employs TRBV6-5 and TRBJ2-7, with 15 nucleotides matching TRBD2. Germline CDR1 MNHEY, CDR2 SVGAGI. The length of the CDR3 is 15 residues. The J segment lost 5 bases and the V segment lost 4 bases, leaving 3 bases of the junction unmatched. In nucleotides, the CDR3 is TGTGCCAGCAGTTGGACTAGCGGGGGGGCCGACGAGCAGTACTTC. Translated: CASSWTSGGADEQYF.

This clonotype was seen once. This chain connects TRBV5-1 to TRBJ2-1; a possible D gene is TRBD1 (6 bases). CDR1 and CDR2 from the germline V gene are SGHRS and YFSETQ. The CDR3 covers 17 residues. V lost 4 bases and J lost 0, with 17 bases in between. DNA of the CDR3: TGCGCCAGCAGCCCGACCGGACAGCGCTCCTCCTACAATGAGCAGTTCTTC. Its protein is CASSPTGQRSSYNEQFF.

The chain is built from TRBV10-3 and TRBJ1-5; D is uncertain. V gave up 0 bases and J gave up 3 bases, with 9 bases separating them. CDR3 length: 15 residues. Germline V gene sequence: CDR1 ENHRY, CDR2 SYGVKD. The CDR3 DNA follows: TGTGCCATCAGTGAGTCGCTACAGACCAATCAGCCCCAGCATTTT. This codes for CAISESLQTNQPQHF.

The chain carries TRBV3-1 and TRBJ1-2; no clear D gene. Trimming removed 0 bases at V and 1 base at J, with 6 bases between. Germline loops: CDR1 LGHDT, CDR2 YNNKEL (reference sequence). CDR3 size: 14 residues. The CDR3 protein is CASSQDVNNYGYTF. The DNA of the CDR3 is TGTGCCAGCAGCCAAGATGTGAATAACTATGGCTACACCTTC.

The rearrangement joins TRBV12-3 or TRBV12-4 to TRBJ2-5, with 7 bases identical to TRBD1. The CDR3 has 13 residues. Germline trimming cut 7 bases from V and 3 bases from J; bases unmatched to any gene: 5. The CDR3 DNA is TGTGCCAGCACCAGGGGGACAGAAGAGACCCAGTACTTC. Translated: CASTRGTEETQYF.

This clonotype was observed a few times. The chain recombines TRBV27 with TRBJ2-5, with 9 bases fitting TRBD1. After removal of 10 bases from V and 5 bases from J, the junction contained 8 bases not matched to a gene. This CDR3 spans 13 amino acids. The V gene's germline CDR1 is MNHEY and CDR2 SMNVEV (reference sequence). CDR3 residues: CATRQGVRETQYF. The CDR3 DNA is TGTGCCACTAGACAGGGGGTTCGGGAGACCCAGTACTTC.

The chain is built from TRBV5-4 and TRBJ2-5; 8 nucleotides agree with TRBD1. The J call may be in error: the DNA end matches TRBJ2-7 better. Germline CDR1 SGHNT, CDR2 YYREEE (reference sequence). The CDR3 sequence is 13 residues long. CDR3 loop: CASAGTGRDEQYF. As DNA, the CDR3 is TGTGCCAGCGCGGGGACAGGACGGGACGAGCAGTACTTC.

CDR3 nucleotides: TGCAGTGCTAGCGACAGGGTTATAGGCAATGAGCAGTTCTTC. Protein sequence: CSASDRVIGNEQFF. V gene TRBV20-1 combines with J gene TRBJ2-1; TRBD1 aligns across 7 bases. V was clipped by 3 bases and J by 6 bases; unmatched bases: 8. Germline values: CDR1 DFQATT, CDR2 SNEGSKA (reference sequence). CDR3 size: 14 residues.

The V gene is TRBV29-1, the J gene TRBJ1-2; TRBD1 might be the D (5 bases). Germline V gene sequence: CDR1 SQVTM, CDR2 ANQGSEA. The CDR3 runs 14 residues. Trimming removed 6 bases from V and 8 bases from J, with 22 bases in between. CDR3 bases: TGCAGCGTCGATTATCCCGCAGGGTCAAACGGCTACACCTTC. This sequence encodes CSVDYPAGSNGYTF.

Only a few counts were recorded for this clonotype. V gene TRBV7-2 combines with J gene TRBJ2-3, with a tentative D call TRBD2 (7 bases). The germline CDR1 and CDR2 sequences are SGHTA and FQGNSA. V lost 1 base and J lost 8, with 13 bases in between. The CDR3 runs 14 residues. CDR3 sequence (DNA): TGTGCCAGCAGCTTAGAGGGGGGGTCCGGTACGCAGTATTTT. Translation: CASSLEGGSGTQYF.